Sequencing of this T cell receptor (beta chain) was carried out in a study of blood T cell repertoires in COVID-19 (TCRdb year 2020). Study-wide context: The collaborator samples originated in the United States, Italy and Spain and spanned the acute and convalescent phases of COVID-19. The material from the prospective study consisted of cDNA or gDNA derived from T cells, B-cell-depleted T cells, or PBMCs. The dataset comprised deeply sampled blood TCRbeta repertoires from subjects exposed to, actively infected with, or recovered from COVID-19. The repertoires were released in a freely available public database intended as a resource for research on the immune response to SARS-CoV-2. The samples were drawn from the first 160 participants of the ongoing ImmuneRACE study and from under 1,500 subjects provided by 6 global collaborators. The sample metadata nearly always contained a de-identified subject ID, COVID-19 status, age in years and sex. Where available, HLA class I and class II types were taken from metadata supplied by the sample provider and were not determined by assay-based typing. Here is what the overall study found, with its caveats: Clinical and demographic metadata were provided uncurated, with the amount varying by source and participant.

With respect to this clone: Its binding antigen is unknown. No base quality values were provided; no much bigger clone lies one nucleotide off.

The immunoSEQ Assay, a bias-controlled multiplex PCR, was used to amplify TCRbeta CDR3 regions from genomic DNA. Turning to the authors' computational methods: Within the assay, amplification of reference gene primers was used to estimate how many nucleated cells each sample contained. To quantify the absolute abundance of each unique TCRbeta CDR3 rearrangement, sequence reads were collapsed and filtered. For each sample, productive Simpson clonality was calculated as the square root of Simpson's diversity index over productive rearrangements. TCRdb holds this immuneACCESS table with in-frame rearrangements only. Some clones are missing; in checked studies, unresolved V genes explain under half, and the rest has no known cause. V and J calls and clone size are copied from that table; D and trimming were computed from the DNA. The sample contains about 130,000 clones, about 86% of them found a single time. Over 7.5% of the sample comes from the top ten.

Clipping removes 1 base from V and 3 bases from J, with 14 as the unmatched junction base count. The CDR1 and CDR2 encoded by the germline V gene are LGHNA and YNFKEQ. Spanning cysteine to phenylalanine, the CDR3 consists of 18 amino acids. Only the CDR3 DNA is retained, 54 bases long and in frame from the first base. Whole blood was collected in K2EDTA tubes by collaborating institutions according to the institutions' own protocols. Collaborator samples were shipped for TCRbeta analysis as frozen whole blood, isolated PBMCs, or DNA extracted from either sample type. The sequenced sample consisted of peripheral blood. This receptor was taken from an older woman with active or convalescent COVID-19. Rearrangement joined TRBV4-2 to TRBJ1-2; 7 nucleotides in the junction match TRBD1. This receptor has the CDR3 CASSQVGDSTPWDYGYTF. The bases are TGTGCCAGCAGCCAAGTTGGGGACAGTACCCCCTGGGACTATGGCTACACCTTC.